The clone carrying this T cell receptor beta chain was found once. A much larger clone differs by one base, so this may be a read error. This record comes from a study of T-cell reconstitution after alpha-beta-depleted transplantation in children. During its preparation, the TCRbeta library received unique molecular identifiers. TCRdb re-derived calls from the PCR reads in MiXCR, one entry per CDR3 protein. The sample consists of around 240,000 distinct CDR3 sequences, 7.5% to 10% of them appearing once. Looked up from germline, CDR1 is KGHSH and CDR2 is LQKENI. This CDR3 contains 13 residues. This sequence originates from a human donor who donated a stem cell graft to a child with SCID. The sequences come from PBMCs from the stem cell graft donor, collected from the stem cell graft. This chain uses TRBV18 with TRBJ2-1, with D possibly being TRBD1 (6 bases). The DNA for the CDR3 is TGTGCCAGCTCCCTTCAGGGGTGGGATGAGCAGCTCTTC. Protein product: CASSLQGWDEQLF.